This passage covers 13 T cell receptor beta chains from one sample sequenced in a study of OX40 agonist ivuxolimab in advanced cancers. Repertoires were generated with immunoSEQ multiplex PCR, while TCRdb's copy carries only in-frame clones and drops some. This table has roughly 100,000 clones, about 90% appearing once. The sequencing here drew on CD4+ or CD8+ T cells sorted from blood, taken in a trial of the OX40 agonist ivuxolimab. Receptor source: an adult with an advanced solid tumor such as melanoma, head and neck, liver or kidney cancer.

V and J are TRBV5-1 and TRBJ1-4; D perhaps matches TRBD1 (6 bases). The V gene's germline CDR1 is SGHRS and CDR2 YFSETQ. The CDR3 is 15 amino acids. V lost 4 bases and J lost 7, with 17 bases in between. The DNA for the CDR3 is TGCGCCAGCAGCGCACAAGCCGGGACAAGTGAAAAACTGTTTTTT. Its translation is CASSAQAGTSEKLFF.

The chain recombines TRBV4-1 with TRBJ1-2; possibly TRBD1 for D (5 bases). This CDR3 is built from 17 residues. Deletions cut 1 base from V and 6 bases from J, with 21 bases between. Germline V CDR1 and CDR2: MGHRA, YSYEKL. The CDR3 loop reads CASSQVGGSRAVNGYTF. CDR3 bases: TGCGCCAGCAGCCAAGTGGGGGGGAGCAGGGCGGTGAATGGCTACACCTTC.

The rearrangement uses TRBV11-2 and TRBJ2-3; 9 positions agree with TRBD2. There are 16 residues in the CDR3. Germline V lookup: CDR1 SGHAT, CDR2 FQNNGV. J gave up 2 bases and V 8 bases, and 11 bases lay outside the gene matches. The CDR3 bases are TGTGCCAGCCGCCCAGGGCTAGCGGGATTCACAGATACGCAGTATTTT. Its translation is CASRPGLAGFTDTQYF.

V and J are TRBV19 and TRBJ1-1, with D possibly matching TRBD1 (6 bases). V lost 7 bases to trimming and J lost 1 base, with 13 bases between them. This CDR3 region has 14 residues. Germline-derived CDR1 and CDR2 are LNHDA and SQIVND (reference sequence). CDR3 amino acids: CASTRGGTNTEAFF. The CDR3 coding sequence is TGTGCCAGTACCAGGGGCGGGACGAACACTGAAGCTTTCTTT.

The chain couples TRBV13 to TRBJ1-5; D is ambiguous. The CDR3 contains 12 residues. The germline CDR1 and CDR2 sequences are PRHDT and FYEKMQ (reference sequence). The V end was cut by 4 bases, the J end by 9 bases, with 10 bases between. This CDR3 reads CASSSSGRPQHF. The CDR3 nucleotides are TGTGCCAGCAGCTCGTCTGGTCGGCCCCAGCATTTT.

The chain has TRBV4-2 and TRBJ2-1; D may be TRBD1 or TRBD2 (5 bases each). V was shortened by 0 bases and J by 0 bases, with 9 bases between the two germline ends. This CDR3 has 16 residues. Germline V CDR1 and CDR2: LGHNA, YNFKEQ. CDR3 in amino acids: CASSQDGGSSYNEQFF. The DNA of the CDR3 is TGTGCCAGCAGCCAAGATGGGGGAAGCTCCTACAATGAGCAGTTCTTC.

The rearrangement uses TRBV7-3 and TRBJ2-3; 11 bases are shared with TRBD2. The CDR3 extends over 17 amino acids. Trimming at V came to 5 bases and at J to 0 bases, leaving 7 bases not matched to a gene. The V gene's germline CDR1 is SGHTA and CDR2 FQGTGA. The CDR3 DNA sequence: TGTGCCAGCAGCGCAACTAGCGGGAGTCGGAGCACAGATACGCAGTATTTT. It codes for CASSATSGSRSTDTQYF.

V is TRBV7-2 and J is TRBJ1-2; 8 bases fit TRBD1. Germline loops: CDR1 SGHTA, CDR2 FQGNSA. J lost 7 bases, V lost 5 bases, and 15 bases had no gene match. The CDR3 sequence is 16 residues long. The CDR3 coding sequence is TGTGCCAGCAGCCCGGGGCTCGGACAGGGTCACGGTGGCTACACCTTC. Its translation is CASSPGLGQGHGGYTF.

This rearrangement joins TRBV4-1 to TRBJ2-5, with 9 bases that match TRBD2. This CDR3 region has 16 residues. V lost 0 bases to trimming and J lost 6 bases; unmatched junction nucleotides: 8. Germline values: CDR1 MGHRA, CDR2 YSYEKL. In DNA, the CDR3 is TGCGCCAGCAGCCAAGATTTAGCGGGAGAAAGGAAGACCCAGTACTTC. This sequence encodes CASSQDLAGERKTQYF.

The rearrangement joins TRBV27 to TRBJ2-3; a possible D gene is TRBD1 (5 bases). CDR3 length: 12 amino acids. Per the germline V gene, CDR1 is MNHEY and CDR2 is SMNVEV (reference sequence). Trimming took off 6 bases at V and 7 bases at J, with 11 bases between the two ends. The chain's CDR3 is CASRGLGYTQYF. CDR3 nucleotide sequence: TGTGCCAGCAGGGGGCTTGGATATACGCAGTATTTT.

This clone was found once. V is TRBV5-1 and J is TRBJ2-3, with 10 bases lining up with TRBD2. Germline CDR1 SGHRS, CDR2 YFSETQ. CDR3 length equals 17 residues. V lost 1 base to trimming and J lost 0 bases; unmatched junction nucleotides: 5. Here the CDR3 DNA reads TGCGCCAGCAGCTTGTCGACTAGCGGGTTTAGCACAGATACGCAGTATTTT. Amino acid sequence: CASSLSTSGFSTDTQYF.

The J gene is TRBJ2-7, the V gene TRBV18, with TRBD2 matching 14 bases. This CDR3 is 17 amino acids long. CDR1 and CDR2 from the germline V gene are KGHSH and LQKENI. The V and J ends lost 3 bases and 6 bases, in that order; junction bases with no gene match: 10. The CDR3 DNA follows: TGTGCCAGCTCACCTGCTCCGGGACTAGCGGGAGAGGGCGAGCAGTACTTC. Its translation: CASSPAPGLAGEGEQYF. The variable domain in full, completed from reference TRBV18 and TRBJ2-7, reads NAGVMQNPRHLVRRRGQEARLRCSPMKGHSHVYWYRQLPEEGLKFMVYLQKENIIDESGMPKERFSAEFPKEGPSILRIQQVVRGDSAAYFCASSPAPGLAGEGEQYFGPGTRLTVT.

This chain links TRBV6-5 with TRBJ2-6; D gene ambiguous. The V and J ends lost 4 bases and 4 bases respectively, with 8 bases between them. The CDR3 totals 14 residues. Germline values: CDR1 MNHEY, CDR2 SVGAGI. The CDR3 loop is CASSWTHGANVLTF. For the CDR3, the DNA is TGTGCCAGCAGTTGGACGCACGGGGCCAACGTCCTGACTTTC.